The 18 T cell receptor beta chains listed next were all sequenced from one sample in a study of blood T cell repertoires in COVID-19. Some clones are missing from TCRdb's copy, which holds only in-frame ones; the method was immunoSEQ multiplex PCR. The sample gives about 300,000 clones, roughly 83% of which show up once; over 1.3% is in the top ten. The sequenced sample was peripheral blood. Every receptor here comes from a human donor with COVID-19, enrolled during active disease. The donor label of this sample is uncertain.

V and J are TRBV7-2 and TRBJ1-2; the match to TRBD1 covers 10 bases. The V and J ends lost 1 base and 6 bases, in that order; junction bases with no gene match: 11. From germline, CDR1 is SGHTA and CDR2 FQGNSA. The CDR3 spans 17 residues. CDR3: CASSLGGTGVRINGYTF. The CDR3 nucleotides read TGTGCCAGCAGCTTAGGAGGGACAGGGGTGCGGATAAATGGCTACACCTTC.

This clone showed up just once. The rearrangement joins TRBV5-3 to TRBJ2-5, with a weak D call TRBD1 (6 bases). TRBV5-3 is designated an ORF whose function remains uncertain. CDR3 length equals 15 residues. The germline V and J ends were trimmed by 2 bases and 3 bases, with 14 bases remaining between them. Here the CDR3 reads CARSLQGNWEETQYF. The DNA of the CDR3 is TGTGCCAGAAGCTTACAGGGTAATTGGGAAGAGACCCAGTACTTC.

The J gene is TRBJ2-7, the V gene TRBV15; D is ambiguous. The V gene lost 0 bases and the J gene lost 0 bases, with 12 bases spanning the gap. Germline loops: CDR1 LNHNV, CDR2 YYDKDF (reference sequence). This CDR3 contains 16 residues. The DNA of the CDR3 is TGTGCCACCAGCAGAGATTCTGGAACAGACTCCTACGAGCAGTACTTC. Its protein product is CATSRDSGTDSYEQYF.

J is TRBJ1-3 and V is TRBV18, with D uncertain. The CDR3 loop spans 14 amino acids. V lost 2 bases to trimming and J lost 1 base, with 6 bases between them. Germline-derived CDR1 and CDR2 are KGHSH and LQKENI. CDR3 sequence: CASSPGLSGNTIYF. CDR3 coding DNA: TGTGCCAGCTCACCAGGGCTTTCTGGAAACACCATATATTTT.

The rearrangement links TRBV7-8 to TRBJ2-3; 10 bases match TRBD2. The V gene end was trimmed by 5 bases and the J gene end by 3 bases; junction bases not matched to a gene: 5. This CDR3 has 15 residues. Germline lookup yields CDR1 SGHVS and CDR2 FQNEAQ. The CDR3 DNA reads TGTGCCAGCAGCGCCGCTAGCGGGAGAACAGATACGCAGTATTTT. Amino acids: CASSAASGRTDTQYF.

The V call is TRBV29-1, the J call TRBJ2-7; TRBD2 might be the D (5 bases). Germline CDR1 SQVTM, CDR2 ANQGSEA. Between the trimmed V and J ends, which lost 4 bases and 3 bases, there was a span of 7 bases. The CDR3 runs to 11 residues. The CDR3 loop reads CSVVLDYEQYF. The CDR3 coding sequence is TGCAGCGTTGTACTAGACTACGAGCAGTACTTC.

This clone has only a few counts. The chain has TRBV5-1 and TRBJ2-1, with 14 bases that match TRBD2. Germline trimming cut 2 bases from V and 0 bases from J; bases unmatched to any gene: 7. CDR1 SGHRS and CDR2 YFSETQ come from the germline V gene. CDR3 length: 19 residues. CDR3 nucleotide sequence: TGCGCCAGCAGCTTCGGACTAGCGGGAGGTACCGGCTCCTACAATGAGCAGTTCTTC. It translates to CASSFGLAGGTGSYNEQFF.

In DNA, the CDR3 is TGTGCCAGCAGCTTATTGGGGGAGGTTTATGAGACCCAGTACTTC. Protein product: CASSLLGEVYETQYF. The chain employs TRBV11-2 and TRBJ2-5; D may be TRBD2 (6 bases). The CDR3 consists of 15 residues. V was pared by 2 bases and J by 5 bases, with 15 bases between. Germline loops: CDR1 SGHAT, CDR2 FQNNGV.

The rearrangement joins TRBV5-5 to TRBJ2-7; TRBD1 matches 8 bases. The CDR3 runs 14 residues. With V trimmed by 4 bases and J by 5 bases, 8 bases remained unmatched. CDR1 is SGHKS and CDR2 is YYEKEE in the germline V gene (reference sequence). CDR3 sequence: CASSTGQGWDEQYF. CDR3 nucleotide sequence: TGTGCCAGCAGCACAGGACAGGGTTGGGACGAGCAGTACTTC.

The chain combines TRBV29-1 with TRBJ1-1; D is unclear. Trimming cost V 4 bases and J 1 base, with 4 bases left between them. Germline V lookup: CDR1 SQVTM, CDR2 ANQGSEA. The CDR3 sequence is 11 residues long. The CDR3 sequence is CSVGPNTEAFF. CDR3 DNA: TGCAGCGTTGGGCCGAACACTGAAGCTTTCTTT. The variable domain in full, completed from reference TRBV29-1 and TRBJ1-1, reads SAVISQKPSRDICQRGTSLTIQCQVDSQVTMMFWYRQQPGQSLTLIATANQGSEATYESGFVIDKFPISRPNLTFSTLTVSNMSPEDSSIYLCSVGPNTEAFFGQGTRLTVV.

The V call is TRBV30, the J call TRBJ2-4; D gene unclear. The CDR3 runs 11 residues. Germline CDR1 is GTSNPN and CDR2 is SVGIG (reference sequence). Trimming removed 0 bases from V and 7 bases from J, with 4 bases in between. The CDR3 reads CAWSVRNIQYF. The CDR3 DNA reads as TGTGCCTGGAGTGTACGGAACATTCAGTACTTC.

This chain uses TRBV3-1 (or the pseudogene TRBV3-2) with TRBJ1-1; maybe TRBD1 (6 bases). Trimming pared 3 bases from V and 4 bases from J, leaving 9 bases between. This CDR3 contains 13 residues. Germline CDR1 LGHDT, CDR2 YNNKEL (reference sequence). CDR3 bases: TGTGCCAGCAGCCATGGGGGCGGCACTGAAGCTTTCTTT. Protein: CASSHGGGTEAFF.

The genes are TRBV5-6 and TRBJ1-5, with D possibly TRBD1 on 5 matching bases. The germline gives CDR1 SGHDT, CDR2 YYEEEE. The CDR3 consists of 14 residues. The germline V and J ends were trimmed by 4 bases and 4 bases, with 12 bases remaining between them. CDR3 sequence reads: CASSRFRQNQPQHF. The CDR3 DNA is TGTGCCAGCAGCCGCTTCCGACAGAATCAGCCCCAGCATTTT. Filled out from reference TRBV5-6 and TRBJ1-5, the complete variable domain reads DAGVTQSPTHLIKTRGQQVTLRCSPKSGHDTVSWYQQALGQGPQFIFQYYEEEERQRGNFPDRFSGHQFPNYSSELNVNALLLGDSALYLCASSRFRQNQPQHFGDGTRLSIL.

This chain connects TRBV5-5 to TRBJ2-5; possibly TRBD2 for D (5 bases). This CDR3 has 15 amino acids. CDR1 and CDR2 (germline): SGHKS, YYEKEE (reference sequence). V lost 1 base, J lost 1 base, and 11 bases lay in between. The CDR3 DNA sequence: TGTGCCAGCAGCTTGCCCGGCCGGGGCCAAGAGACCCAGTACTTC. It yields the protein CASSLPGRGQETQYF.

This chain connects TRBV10-3 to TRBJ2-7; 9 bases are shared with TRBD2. After removal of 2 bases from V and 4 bases from J, the junction contained 3 bases not matched to a gene. The CDR3 consists of 14 residues. Germline-derived CDR1 and CDR2 are ENHRY and SYGVKD. CDR3 amino acids: CAISEGLASYEQYF. CDR3 in DNA: TGTGCCATCAGTGAGGGACTAGCGTCGTACGAGCAGTACTTC.

V and J are TRBV2 and TRBJ1-5, with 8 bases fitting TRBD1. Trimming removed 3 bases from V and 4 bases from J; junction bases left unmatched: 2. Germline V gives CDR1 SNHLY, CDR2 FYNNEI. The CDR3 contains 14 residues. The CDR3 nucleotides are TGTGCCAGCAGTGACAGGACAGGGAATCAGCCCCAGCATTTT. The encoded protein is CASSDRTGNQPQHF. The variable domain in full, with the rest retrieved from reference TRBV2 and TRBJ1-5, is EPEVTQTPSHQVTQMGQEVILRCVPISNHLYFYWYRQILGQKVEFLVSFYNNEISEKSEIFDDQFSVERPDGSNFTLKIRSTKLEDSAMYFCASSDRTGNQPQHFGDGTRLSIL.

V is TRBV3-1 (or the pseudogene TRBV3-2) and J is TRBJ1-4; D is ambiguous. CDR3 size: 15 residues. V dropped 2 bases and J dropped 3 bases, with 10 bases sitting between them. From germline, CDR1 is LGHDT and CDR2 YNNKEL (reference sequence). The DNA for the CDR3 is TGTGCCAGCAGCCAACTCGCGGGAGCTAATGAAAAACTGTTTTTT. Protein sequence: CASSQLAGANEKLFF.

The rearrangement uses TRBV5-1 and TRBJ1-3; TRBD1 aligns across 7 bases. CDR1 and CDR2 (germline): SGHRS, YFSETQ. V was clipped by 0 bases and J by 8 bases; unmatched bases: 8. CDR3 size: 15 residues. CDR3 DNA sequence: TGCGCCAGCAGCTTGGGACAGGGACGTTCGGACACCATATATTTT. Translation: CASSLGQGRSDTIYF. Supplemented by reference TRBV5-1 and TRBJ1-3, the full variable domain reads KAGVTQTPRYLIKTRGQQVTLSCSPISGHRSVSWYQQTPGQGLQFLFEYFSETQRNKGNFPGRFSGRQFSNSRSEMNVSTLELGDSALYLCASSLGQGRSDTIYFGEGSWLTVV.